These 21 T cell receptor beta chains were all obtained from the same sample, sequenced in a study of T cells in Graves' hyperthyroidism and ophthalmopathy. Regions amplified from RNA transcripts were the TCR beta CDR3 regions. Researchers ran a first-round RT-PCR on the TCR CDR3 using the HTBI primer set. TCRdb reprocessed the multiplex PCR reads with MiXCR, giving one entry per CDR3 protein. The sample lists under 350,000 distinct CDR3 sequences, 15% to 20% occurring once. Material: blood. The source is a woman aged 55-70 years with Graves' ophthalmopathy.

This clonotype showed up many times. The V and J genes are TRBV30 and TRBJ2-7; 7 bases align to TRBD1. Per germline, CDR1 GTSNPN and CDR2 SVGIG (reference sequence). With V trimmed by 3 bases and J by 5 bases, 7 bases remained unmatched. The CDR3 loop spans 13 amino acids. CDR3 protein: CAWSATGFDEQYF. In DNA form, the CDR3 reads TGTGCCTGGAGCGCGACAGGGTTCGACGAGCAGTACTTC.

This clonotype was detected a few times. V and J are TRBV5-4 and TRBJ1-1; D is perhaps TRBD1 (6 bases). Trimming cost V 0 bases and J 8 bases, with 11 bases left between them. The CDR3 length is 13 residues. Germline V gene sequence: CDR1 SGHNT, CDR2 YYREEE (reference sequence). CDR3 sequence: CASSLDREGEAFF. The CDR3 nucleotides are TGTGCCAGCAGCTTGGACAGGGAAGGAGAAGCTTTCTTT.

This clonotype occurred a few times. The rearrangement links TRBV6-1 to TRBJ1-2, with 7 bases lining up with TRBD1. The J segment lost 0 bases and the V segment lost 5 bases, leaving 3 bases of the junction unmatched. Germline V gives CDR1 MNHNS, CDR2 SASEGT. This CDR3 spans 14 amino acids. The CDR3 sequence: CASSWTGSNYGYTF. The CDR3 region has the DNA TGTGCCAGCAGTTGGACAGGATCTAACTATGGCTACACCTTC.

In its sample, this clonotype was seen many times. The chain carries TRBV30 and TRBJ2-2; TRBD2 is a possible D gene (6 bases). Per germline, CDR1 GTSNPN and CDR2 SVGIG (reference sequence). Deletions cut 7 bases from V and 4 bases from J, with 13 bases between. This CDR3 is 13 amino acids long. In DNA, the CDR3 is TGTGCCTCTGACCGGGAGCCCACCGGGGAGCTGTTTTTT. Translated: CASDREPTGELFF.

The table lists this clonotype with a few counts. This chain uses TRBV9 with TRBJ1-1; D gene uncertain. This CDR3 contains 12 residues. V lost 0 bases and J 7 bases, leaving 7 bases between the germline ends. Germline V gene sequence: CDR1 SGDLS, CDR2 YYNGEE. This chain's CDR3 is CASSVVPGEAFF. The CDR3 DNA is TGTGCCAGCAGCGTAGTACCAGGTGAAGCTTTCTTT.

This clonotype was counted ten times or more. CDR3 protein: CASSKPAGAGGYTF. The CDR3 region has the DNA TGTGCCAGCAGTAAGCCGGCGGGGGCGGGTGGCTACACCTTC. This chain joins TRBV6-1 and TRBJ1-2, with D possibly matching TRBD1 (6 bases). V was cut by 5 bases and J by 7 bases, with 17 bases left in between. Looked up from germline, CDR1 is MNHNS and CDR2 is SASEGT. The CDR3 runs to 14 residues.

The sample holds many counts of this clonotype. The chain recombines TRBV28 with TRBJ2-4; 7 bases are a match to TRBD1. The CDR3 loop spans 14 amino acids. The trim removed 7 bases at V and 5 bases at J, leaving 8 bases unmatched. Germline V lookup: CDR1 MDHEN, CDR2 SYDVKM. The CDR3 loop is CASIQQGSQNIQYF. CDR3 coding DNA: TGTGCCAGCATCCAACAGGGGTCCCAAAACATTCAGTACTTC.

The table lists this clonotype with a few counts. The chain combines TRBV9 with TRBJ2-7; TRBD1 matches 8 bases. The junction had 6 bases not matched to a gene; V was cut back by 4 bases and J by 0 bases. Germline V lookup: CDR1 SGDLS, CDR2 YYNGEE. CDR3 length: 15 residues. The CDR3 sequence is CASSLGTGNSYEQYF. CDR3 DNA sequence: TGTGCCAGCAGCTTAGGGACAGGCAACTCCTACGAGCAGTACTTC.

The rearrangement uses TRBV6-1 and TRBJ1-4; D unresolved. CDR3 length equals 14 residues. Trimming took 2 bases from V and 4 from J, leaving 8 bases between them. CDR1 and CDR2 (germline): MNHNS, SASEGT. The CDR3 nucleotides are TGTGCCAGCAGTGAATCGGGCCTTAATGAAAAACTGTTTTTT. This codes for CASSESGLNEKLFF.

This clonotype was seen only a few times. A much more abundant neighbour one base away suggests this may be a read error. The gene calls are TRBV20-1 and TRBJ1-5; 9 nucleotides line up with TRBD1. This CDR3 is built from 14 residues. The germline gives CDR1 DFQATT, CDR2 SNEGSKA (reference sequence). V lost 2 bases and J lost 8; bases outside the gene matches: 7. CDR3 protein: CSARRGTGREPQHF. CDR3 bases: TGCAGTGCTAGAAGGGGGACAGGGAGGGAGCCCCAGCATTTT.

The chain joins TRBV28 to TRBJ2-3; D call uncertain. V gave up 6 bases and J gave up 4 bases, with 11 bases separating them. CDR1 is MDHEN and CDR2 is SYDVKM in the germline V gene. This CDR3 comprises 13 residues. The CDR3: CASSPLRPDTQYF. As DNA, the CDR3 is TGTGCCAGCAGCCCCTTGCGACCAGATACGCAGTATTTT.

V gene TRBV20-1 combines with J gene TRBJ1-6, with 7 bases identical to TRBD1. CDR3 length: 13 amino acids. CDR1 is DFQATT and CDR2 is SNEGSKA in the germline V gene (reference sequence). V lost 6 bases, J lost 8 bases, and 7 bases stayed unmatched. The CDR3 is CSASGQRDSPLHF. In DNA, the CDR3 is TGCAGTGCCTCGGGACAGCGCGATTCACCCCTCCACTTT.

This clonotype was observed a few times. V is TRBV5-1 and J is TRBJ1-6, with D perhaps TRBD1 (5 bases). Trimming removed 4 bases from V and 6 bases from J, with 14 bases in between. The CDR3 consists of 15 residues. Germline V gene data show CDR1 as SGHRS and CDR2 as YFSETQ. The CDR3 sequence is CASSVGTLGNSPLHF. The CDR3 DNA sequence: TGCGCCAGCAGCGTCGGGACTCTGGGTAATTCACCCCTCCACTTT.

This chain joins TRBV5-1 and TRBJ2-5; TRBD1 matches 8 bases. This CDR3 has 14 amino acids. J lost 3 bases, V lost 5 bases, and 6 bases had no gene match. Germline V lookup: CDR1 SGHRS, CDR2 YFSETQ. The CDR3 reads CASSKQGDEETQYF. The CDR3 nucleotides are TGCGCCAGCAGTAAACAGGGGGATGAAGAGACCCAGTACTTC. Filled out from reference TRBV5-1 and TRBJ2-5, the complete variable domain reads KAGVTQTPRYLIKTRGQQVTLSCSPISGHRSVSWYQQTPGQGLQFLFEYFSETQRNKGNFPGRFSGRQFSNSRSEMNVSTLELGDSALYLCASSKQGDEETQYFGPGTRLLVL.

This clonotype occurred many times. V gene TRBV7-3 combines with J gene TRBJ2-3; D possibly uses TRBD1 or TRBD2 (5 bases each). The V gene lost 5 bases and the J gene lost 6 bases, with 21 bases spanning the gap. The CDR3 covers 16 residues. Germline CDR1 and CDR2: SGHTA and FQGTGA. The CDR3 region has the DNA TGTGCCAGCAGCCCAAAGGGACCGAGTAACCCGGATACGCAGTATTTT. This sequence encodes CASSPKGPSNPDTQYF.

This clonotype appeared many times. The CDR3 loop reads CASSTQTGTDGYTF. CDR3 in DNA: TGTGCCAGCAGTACTCAGACAGGGACTGATGGCTACACCTTC. The V gene is TRBV28, the J gene TRBJ1-2; 7 bases agree with TRBD1. Germline CDR1 MDHEN, CDR2 SYDVKM. After removal of 5 bases from V and 6 bases from J, the junction contained 9 bases not matched to a gene. The CDR3 covers 14 residues.

This clonotype turned up a few times. The rearrangement joins TRBV20-1 to TRBJ2-7; maybe TRBD2 (6 bases). Germline V gene data show CDR1 as DFQATT and CDR2 as SNEGSKA (reference sequence). The CDR3 runs 13 residues. V lost 3 bases and J 7 bases, leaving 16 bases between the germline ends. The CDR3, as DNA: TGCAGTGCTAGCCGCGGGGCTCGCGGGGAGCAGTACTTC. Protein: CSASRGARGEQYF.

This clonotype was observed at least ten times. This rearrangement joins TRBV20-1 to TRBJ2-1, with D tentatively TRBD2 (5 bases). The V end lost 1 base, the J end lost 7 bases, and 11 bases lay between the germline ends. This CDR3 has 13 residues. The germline gives CDR1 DFQATT, CDR2 SNEGSKA (reference sequence). DNA of the CDR3: TGCAGTGCTAGAGCTATCGGGAATAATGAGCAGTTCTTC. Encoded protein: CSARAIGNNEQFF.

This clonotype was seen ten or more times. The V gene is TRBV6-5, the J gene TRBJ1-1, with D uncertain. Germline-derived CDR1 and CDR2 are MNHEY and SVGAGI. The germline V and J ends were trimmed by 0 bases and 8 bases, with 10 bases remaining between them. The length of the CDR3 is 13 residues. CDR3: CASSYSRGWEAFF. The CDR3 DNA is TGTGCCAGCAGTTACTCGAGAGGTTGGGAAGCTTTCTTT.

The V call is TRBV7-9, the J call TRBJ2-7; 15 bases are shared with TRBD2. CDR1 and CDR2 from the germline V gene are SEHNR and FQNEAQ (reference sequence). This CDR3 is 17 amino acids long. V lost 5 bases, J lost 1 base, and 6 bases stayed unmatched. The CDR3 DNA follows: TGTGCCAGCAGCCTAGGACTAGCGGGAGGGCCTTCCTACGAGCAGTACTTC. Translation: CASSLGLAGGPSYEQYF.

In this sample, this clonotype turned up a few times. The rearrangement joins TRBV20-1 to TRBJ1-4; no clear D gene. The germline V gene has CDR1 DFQATT and CDR2 SNEGSKA (reference sequence). The CDR3 is 13 residues long. Between the trimmed V and J ends, which lost 6 bases and 2 bases, there was a span of 10 bases. The CDR3 is CSAKDRTNEKLFF. In nucleotides, the CDR3 is TGCAGTGCCAAGGACCGGACTAATGAAAAACTGTTTTTT.